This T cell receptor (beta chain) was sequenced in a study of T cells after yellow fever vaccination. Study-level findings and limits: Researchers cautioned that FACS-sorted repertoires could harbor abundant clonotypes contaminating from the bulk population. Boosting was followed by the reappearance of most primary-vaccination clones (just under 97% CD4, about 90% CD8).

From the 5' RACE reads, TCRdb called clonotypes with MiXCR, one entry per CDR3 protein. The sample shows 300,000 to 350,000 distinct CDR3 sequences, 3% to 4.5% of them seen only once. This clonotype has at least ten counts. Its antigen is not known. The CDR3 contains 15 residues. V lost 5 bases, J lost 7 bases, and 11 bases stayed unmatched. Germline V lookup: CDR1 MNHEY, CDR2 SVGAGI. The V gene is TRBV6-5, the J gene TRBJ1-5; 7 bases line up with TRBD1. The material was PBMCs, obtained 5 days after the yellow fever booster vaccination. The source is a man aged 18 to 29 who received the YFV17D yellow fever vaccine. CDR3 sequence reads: CASSPATGIGQPQHF. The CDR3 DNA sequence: TGTGCCAGCAGTCCGGCGACAGGGATCGGGCAGCCCCAGCATTTT.